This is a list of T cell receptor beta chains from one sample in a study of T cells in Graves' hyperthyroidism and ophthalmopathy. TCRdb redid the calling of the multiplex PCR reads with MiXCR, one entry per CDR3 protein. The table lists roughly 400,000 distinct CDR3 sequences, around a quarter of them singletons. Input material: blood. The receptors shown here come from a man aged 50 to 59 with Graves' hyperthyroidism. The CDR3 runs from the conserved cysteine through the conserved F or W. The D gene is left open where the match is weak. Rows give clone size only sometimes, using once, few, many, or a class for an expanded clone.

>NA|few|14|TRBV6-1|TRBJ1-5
TGTGCCAGCAGTGAAAGGCTGGGGGATCAGCCCCAGCATTTT
CASSERLGDQPQHF
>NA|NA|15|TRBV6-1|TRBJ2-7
TGTGCCAGCAGCCATACAGCGACCGCCCTGTCGGAGCAGTACTTC
CASSHTATALSEQYF
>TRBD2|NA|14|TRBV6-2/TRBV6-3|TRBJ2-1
TGTGCCAGCAGCCGGACTAGCGGGAACAGTGAGCAGTTCTTC
CASSRTSGNSEQFF
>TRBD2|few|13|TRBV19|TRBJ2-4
TGTGCCAGTAGAGACGGGGGGAAAAACATTCAGTACTTC
CASRDGGKNIQYF
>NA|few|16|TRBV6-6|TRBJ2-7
TGTGCCAGCAGTTACTCGGAGGACCTACTCCTCTACGAGCAGTACTTC
CASSYSEDLLLYEQYF
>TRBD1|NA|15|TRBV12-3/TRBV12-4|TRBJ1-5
TGTGCCAGCAGCCCGGGACAGTCCAGCAATCAGCCCCAGCATTTT
CASSPGQSSNQPQHF
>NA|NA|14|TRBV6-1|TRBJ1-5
TGTGCCAGCAGCACGAATCCAACCAATCAGCCCCAGCATTTT
CASSTNPTNQPQHF
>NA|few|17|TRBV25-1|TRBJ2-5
TGTGCCAGCAGCCACCTCCAACCAGGGCAGTCCCAAGAGACCCAGTACTTC
CASSHLQPGQSQETQYF
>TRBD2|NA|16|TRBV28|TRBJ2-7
TGTGCCAGCAGCCGTAAACCGGGACTAGCGGGATACGAGCAGTACTTC
CASSRKPGLAGYEQYF
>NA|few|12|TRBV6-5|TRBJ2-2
TGTGCCAGCAGTTACTCGGCCGGGGAGCTGTTTTTT
CASSYSAGELFF
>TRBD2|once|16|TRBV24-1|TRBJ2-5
TGTGCCACCAGTGAACTTGGGGGGGGAGACCAAGAGACCCAGTACTTC
CATSELGGGDQETQYF
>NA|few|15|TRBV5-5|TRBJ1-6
TGTGCCAGCAGCGCAGGCCGGGACCCACACTTGGCCCTCCACTTT
CASSAGRDPHLALHF
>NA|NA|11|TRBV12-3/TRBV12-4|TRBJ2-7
TGTGCCAGCTCGTCGGGCGTTCCGCAGTACTTC
CASSSGVPQYF
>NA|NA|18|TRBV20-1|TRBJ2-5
TGCAGTGCTAGAGCTGGCGCCCTTCGGGACCGTACCAAAGAGACCCAGTACTTC
CSARAGALRDRTKETQYF
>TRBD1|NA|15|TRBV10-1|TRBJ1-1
TGCGCCAGCAGTGTTACGGACAGGGGGGACACTGAAGCTTTCTTT
CASSVTDRGDTEAFF
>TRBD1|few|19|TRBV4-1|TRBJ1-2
TGCGCCAGCAGCCCCGAACCGGGACAGGGAAACGCCCGATATTATGGCTACACCTTC
CASSPEPGQGNARYYGYTF
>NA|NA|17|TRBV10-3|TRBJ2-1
TGTGCCATCAGTGAGTCGAACCCCCGGAGCGGGTACAATGAGCAGTTCTTC
CAISESNPRSGYNEQFF
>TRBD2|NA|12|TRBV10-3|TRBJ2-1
TGTGCCACCGGACTAGCGGGAGTCGAGCAGTTCTTC
CATGLAGVEQFF
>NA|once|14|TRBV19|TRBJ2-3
TGTGCCACCACAATGAGCGGGAGCACAGATACGCAGTATTTT
CATTMSGSTDTQYF
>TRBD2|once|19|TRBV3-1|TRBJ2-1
TGTGCCAGCAGCCCTAAACTAGCGGGAGGGATGGGGGACTACAATGAGCAGTTCTTC
CASSPKLAGGMGDYNEQFF
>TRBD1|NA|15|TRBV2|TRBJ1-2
TGTGCCAGCAGCCGACCCGGACAGGGGGCTCTTGGCTACACCTTC
CASSRPGQGALGYTF
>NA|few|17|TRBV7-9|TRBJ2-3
TGTGCCAGCAGCTCATCCGCGGGACAAGACATCACAGATACGCAGTATTTT
CASSSSAGQDITDTQYF
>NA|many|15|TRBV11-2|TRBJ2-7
TGTGCCAGCAGCTTAGGGGATGTGGCGTACTACGAGCAGTACTTC
CASSLGDVAYYEQYF
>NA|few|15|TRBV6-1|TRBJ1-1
TGTGCCAGCAGTGAGCTTTCGAGGGGGGACACTGAAGCTTTCTTT
CASSELSRGDTEAFF
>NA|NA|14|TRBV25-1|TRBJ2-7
TGTGCCAGCAGTGAAGGTTCGGGGCCCTACGAGCAGTACTTC
CASSEGSGPYEQYF
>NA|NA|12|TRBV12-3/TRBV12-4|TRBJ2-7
TGTGCCAGCAGTTGGGACGGCTACGAGCAGTACTTC
CASSWDGYEQYF
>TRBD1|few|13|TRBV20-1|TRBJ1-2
TGCAGTGCTAGTGAAGGGGGCTACTATGGCTACACCTTC
CSASEGGYYGYTF
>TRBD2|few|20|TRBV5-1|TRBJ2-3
TGCGCCAGCGTGACCCCAACCGGGACTAGATGCGTCTGGGGCACAGATACGCAGTATTTT
CASVTPTGTRCVWGTDTQYF
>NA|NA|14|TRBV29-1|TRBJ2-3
TGCAGCGTTGTGAGGGTCTCTAGCACAGATACGCAGTATTTT
CSVVRVSSTDTQYF
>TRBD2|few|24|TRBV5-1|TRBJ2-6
TGCGCCAGCAGCTTGGGGCCAAGGGTTGGGGGGACTAGCGGGAGCCTCTCTGGGGCCAACGTCCTGACTTTC
CASSLGPRVGGTSGSLSGANVLTF
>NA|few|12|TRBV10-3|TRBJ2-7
TGTGCCATCAGTAGCGGCTCCTACGAGCAGTACTTC
CAISSGSYEQYF
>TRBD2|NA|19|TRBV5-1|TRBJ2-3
TGCGCCAGCAGCCCCACTAATGACCTAGCGGGAGTTCGGGGAGATACGCAGTATTTT
CASSPTNDLAGVRGDTQYF
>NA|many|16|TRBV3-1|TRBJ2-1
TGTGCCAGCAGCCACCAACAGCTTCGATCTTACAATGAGCAGTTCTTC
CASSHQQLRSYNEQFF
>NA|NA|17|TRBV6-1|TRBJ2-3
TGTGCCAGCATGAGGGGACAGCATCTAGCGGATACAGATACGCAGTATTTT
CASMRGQHLADTDTQYF
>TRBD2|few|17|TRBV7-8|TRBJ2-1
TGTGCCAGCAGCCTCAACCCGACTAAAGCGGGAGAGGGTGAGCAGTTCTTC
CASSLNPTKAGEGEQFF
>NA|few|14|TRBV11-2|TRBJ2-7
TGTGCCAGCAGCTTATTGCAGGGGATCTACGAGCAGTACTTC
CASSLLQGIYEQYF
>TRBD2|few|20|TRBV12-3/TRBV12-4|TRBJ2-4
TGTGCCAGCAGTTTCGGGTCCCTAGCGGGAGGGCCTGAGGGGAAAAACATTCAGTACTTC
CASSFGSLAGGPEGKNIQYF
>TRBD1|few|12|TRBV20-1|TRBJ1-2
TGCAGTGCTAAACCAGGGGGGCATGGCTACACCTTC
CSAKPGGHGYTF